The 30 T cell receptor beta chains below come from one sample, sequenced in a study of T cell clonotyping in hematopoietic cell transplantation. TCRdb's table, derived via immunoSEQ multiplex PCR, lists solely in-frame clones and lacks some. The sample includes more than 55,000 clones, 85% to 95% seen only once; the top ten take roughly 1.7%. Sequenced: peripheral blood mononuclear cells. Source of these receptors: a man aged 45-65 years in good health. Some clones in this sample may be carry-over from other donors' samples.

This rearrangement joins TRBV10-3 to TRBJ1-1; D gene ambiguous. The CDR3 runs 12 residues. CDR1 is ENHRY and CDR2 is SYGVKD in the germline V gene. V lost 6 bases and J lost 3, with 8 bases in between. The CDR3 loop reads CAISFGDTEAFF. The CDR3 DNA is TGTGCCATCAGCTTCGGGGACACTGAAGCTTTCTTT.

The gene calls are TRBV30 and TRBJ2-2; no firm D call. CDR3 length: 14 residues. V was clipped by 1 base and J by 4 bases, with 10 bases between them. Germline assignment: CDR1 GTSNPN and CDR2 SVGIG (reference sequence). CDR3 DNA: TGTGCCTGGAGTGAGGCATTAAGCACCGGGGAGCTGTTTTTT. It codes for CAWSEALSTGELFF.

This chain connects TRBV5-1 to TRBJ1-4; D gene unclear. There are 18 residues in the CDR3. V dropped 5 bases and J dropped 7 bases, with 27 bases sitting between them. Per the germline V gene, CDR1 is SGHRS and CDR2 is YFSETQ. The CDR3 reads CASSKRLESVRSSEKLFF. In DNA form, the CDR3 reads TGCGCCAGCAGTAAAAGACTTGAGAGCGTTCGGTCCTCTGAAAAACTGTTTTTT.

This clone was observed a single time. The chain carries TRBV28 and TRBJ2-2, with D hard to call. The V and J ends lost 6 bases and 0 bases respectively, with 8 bases between them. This CDR3 has 14 residues. CDR1 and CDR2 (germline): MDHEN, SYDVKM. Written as DNA, the CDR3 is TGTGCCAGCAGGAGCCAAACGAACACCGGGGAGCTGTTTTTT. This sequence encodes CASRSQTNTGELFF.

The count of this clone is one. The CDR3 protein is CASSTLAGVRDTQYF. CDR3 coding DNA: TGTGCCAGCAGCACACTAGCGGGAGTGCGGGATACGCAGTATTTT. The rearrangement links TRBV7-9 to TRBJ2-3, with TRBD2 matching over 11 bases. CDR3 length: 15 amino acids. The V gene's germline CDR1 is SEHNR and CDR2 FQNEAQ (reference sequence). The V and J ends lost 5 bases and 6 bases, in that order; junction bases with no gene match: 7.

The chain recombines TRBV9 with TRBJ1-1; possibly TRBD1 for D (6 bases). From germline, CDR1 is SGDLS and CDR2 YYNGEE. V was trimmed by 2 bases and J by 1 base, leaving 12 bases between them. The length of the CDR3 is 15 residues. Here the CDR3 reads CASSVTGTKNTEAFF. CDR3 DNA: TGTGCCAGCAGCGTTACTGGGACAAAGAACACTGAAGCTTTCTTT.

This clone appeared once. V usage is TRBV30 and J usage is TRBJ2-1, with 13 bases lining up with TRBD2. In germline, CDR1 is GTSNPN, CDR2 SVGIG (reference sequence). CDR3 size: 18 residues. The J segment lost 4 bases and the V segment lost 3 bases, leaving 12 bases of the junction unmatched. CDR3 region: CAWRPGTSGNRRYNEQFF. The CDR3 nucleotides read TGTGCCTGGAGGCCCGGGACTAGCGGGAATAGAAGATACAATGAGCAGTTCTTC.

The chain is built from TRBV6-5 and TRBJ1-4; possible D gene TRBD1, 6 bases. Trimming cost V 6 bases and J 8 bases, with 16 bases left between them. In germline, CDR1 is MNHEY, CDR2 SVGAGI. CDR3 length equals 14 residues. DNA of the CDR3: TGTGCCAGCAGGTCGTCGGGGGGCTGGGAAAAACTGTTTTTT. It codes for CASRSSGGWEKLFF.

The V gene is TRBV28, the J gene TRBJ1-5; D is undetermined. V lost 5 bases to trimming and J lost 0 bases, with 11 bases between them. Germline V gene lookup returns CDR1 MDHEN and CDR2 SYDVKM. The CDR3 totals 15 residues. CDR3 DNA sequence: TGTGCCAGCAGTAATGGCGGGGATAGCAATCAGCCCCAGCATTTT. This translates into CASSNGGDSNQPQHF.

The chain is built from TRBV19 and TRBJ2-1; D is ambiguous. CDR1 LNHDA and CDR2 SQIVND come from the germline V gene (reference sequence). The CDR3 runs to 11 residues. The ends were cut back, 7 bases at V and 4 bases at J, with 5 bases in the middle. CDR3 amino acids: CASTLYNEQFF. CDR3 in DNA: TGTGCCAGTACCCTTTACAATGAGCAGTTCTTC.

The chain is built from TRBV23-1 and TRBJ2-5; D may correspond to TRBD1 or TRBD2 (6 bases each). TRBV23-1 is assigned to the ORF class and has an uncertain function. V was cut by 3 bases and J by 3 bases, with 11 bases left in between. The CDR3 contains 14 residues. CDR3 coding DNA: TGCGCCAGCAGTCACTACAGGGAGGAAGAGACCCAGTACTTC. It specifies CASSHYREEETQYF.

This clone appeared once. The CDR3 region is CASSRGQVSQPQHF. The CDR3 bases are TGTGCCAGCAGCCGCGGACAGGTGTCGCAGCCCCAGCATTTT. This rearrangement joins TRBV14 to TRBJ1-5, with 7 bases aligning to TRBD1. J lost 7 bases, V lost 4 bases, and 7 bases had no gene match. Germline V lookup: CDR1 SGHDN, CDR2 FVKESK. CDR3 length equals 14 residues.

The V call is TRBV18, the J call TRBJ1-2; no definite D call. The length of the CDR3 is 15 residues. The V end lost 2 bases, the J end lost 0 bases, and 10 bases lay between the germline ends. Germline V gene sequence: CDR1 KGHSH, CDR2 LQKENI. Here the CDR3 reads CASSPTEGTNYGYTF. DNA for the CDR3: TGTGCCAGCTCACCAACAGAAGGAACTAACTATGGCTACACCTTC.

This clone was seen more than once but under ten times. CDR3: CASNRGVVSTEAFF. CDR3 coding DNA: TGTGCCAGCAATAGGGGGGTAGTGAGCACTGAAGCTTTCTTT. The rearrangement links TRBV2 to TRBJ1-1, with D perhaps TRBD1 (6 bases). Germline V gives CDR1 SNHLY, CDR2 FYNNEI. The CDR3 has 14 amino acids. Trimming pared 7 bases from V and 4 bases from J, leaving 16 bases between.

J is TRBJ1-2 and V is TRBV11-1, with 11 bases identical to TRBD1. The CDR3 runs 14 residues. CDR1 SGHAT and CDR2 FQDESV come from the germline V gene (reference sequence). J gave up 8 bases and V 4 bases, and 6 bases lay outside the gene matches. The chain's CDR3 is CASSWGQGVYGYTF. As DNA, the CDR3 is TGTGCCAGCAGCTGGGGACAGGGGGTCTACGGCTACACCTTC. Together with reference TRBV11-1 and TRBJ1-2, the CDR3 gives the full variable domain: EAEVAQSPRYKITEKSQAVAFWCDPISGHATLYWYRQILGQGPELLVQFQDESVVDDSQLPKDRFSAERLKGVDSTLKIQPAELGDSAMYLCASSWGQGVYGYTFGSGTRLTVV.

The genes are TRBV5-1 and TRBJ2-3; no clear D. Per the germline V gene, CDR1 is SGHRS and CDR2 is YFSETQ. Trimming removed 0 bases from V and 0 bases from J, with 5 bases in between. The CDR3 is made up of 14 amino acids. CDR3 sequence (DNA): TGCGCCAGCAGCTTGGAGACTAGCACAGATACGCAGTATTTT. Its protein product is CASSLETSTDTQYF.

This clone was found once. The chain carries TRBV6-1 and TRBJ1-1; TRBD1 aligns across 8 bases. Trimming took 4 bases from V and 4 from J; bases not matched to a gene: 5. Germline-derived CDR1 and CDR2 are MNHNS and SASEGT. This CDR3 is built from 14 residues. CDR3 sequence (DNA): TGTGCCAGCAGTGCTAGCAGGGGGCCCACTGAAGCTTTCTTT. Translation: CASSASRGPTEAFF.

The chain joins TRBV11-2 to TRBJ2-7, with a tentative D call TRBD1 (5 bases). V lost 1 base, J lost 9 bases, and 16 bases lay in between. Germline values: CDR1 SGHAT, CDR2 FQNNGV. CDR3 length: 14 residues. CDR3 residues: CASSLGQGLGWQYF. CDR3 nucleotide sequence: TGTGCCAGCAGCTTAGGGCAGGGATTAGGTTGGCAGTACTTC.

This chain links TRBV6-4 with TRBJ1-2; no definite D call. With 2 bases removed from V and 4 bases from J, the gap between germline ends came to 14 bases. The CDR3 consists of 15 residues. Germline CDR1 and CDR2: MRHNA and SNTAGT. The CDR3 coding sequence is TGTGCCAGCAGTGACACGACGAGCCCCCGCTATGGCTACACCTTC. It is translated as CASSDTTSPRYGYTF.

The DNA of the CDR3 is TGTGCCAGCAGCCACCCGGGACTAGTGGCAGATACGCAGTATTTT. This translates into CASSHPGLVADTQYF. The chain combines TRBV2 with TRBJ2-3; TRBD2 matches 8 bases. The germline gives CDR1 SNHLY, CDR2 FYNNEI. The CDR3 has 15 amino acids. V trimming: 6 bases; J trimming: 4 bases; junction bases outside the gene matches: 9.

The chain couples TRBV4-3 to TRBJ2-3, with D hard to call. The CDR3 totals 13 residues. CDR1 is LGHNA and CDR2 is YSLEER in the germline V gene. The V end was cut by 0 bases, the J end by 6 bases, with 7 bases between. The CDR3 sequence: CASSQDIRDTQYF. CDR3 nucleotides: TGCGCCAGCAGCCAAGATATCCGGGATACGCAGTATTTT.

The chain recombines TRBV5-5 with TRBJ1-2, with TRBD1 identical over 10 bases. The CDR3 sequence is 14 residues long. V gave up 5 bases and J gave up 2 bases; unmatched junction bases: 3. CDR1 SGHKS and CDR2 YYEKEE come from the germline V gene (reference sequence). CDR3 sequence: CASSSGQGNYGYTF. The CDR3 DNA sequence: TGTGCCAGCAGTTCGGGACAGGGGAACTATGGCTACACCTTC.

The chain employs TRBV5-6 and TRBJ2-7, with D unresolved. The CDR3 loop spans 16 amino acids. Germline V lookup: CDR1 SGHDT, CDR2 YYEEEE. V was clipped by 5 bases and J by 4 bases, with 22 bases between them. DNA for the CDR3: TGTGCCAGCAGTTGGGCCGGCGAGTGGATAACTTACGAGCAGTACTTC. The encoded protein is CASSWAGEWITYEQYF.

The chain employs TRBV19 and TRBJ2-7, with D perhaps matching TRBD1 or TRBD2 (5 bases each). Trimming pared 4 bases from V and 6 bases from J, leaving 19 bases between. This CDR3 has 15 amino acids. Per the germline V gene, CDR1 is LNHDA and CDR2 is SQIVND (reference sequence). CDR3 region: CASSSVGTGDIEQYF. The CDR3 nucleotides read TGTGCCAGTAGTAGTGTGGGGACCGGGGATATCGAGCAGTACTTC.

V usage is TRBV6-1 and J usage is TRBJ1-5, with 9 bases that match TRBD1. The trim removed 5 bases at V and 6 bases at J, leaving 8 bases unmatched. Germline-derived CDR1 and CDR2 are MNHNS and SASEGT. The CDR3 loop spans 15 amino acids. The CDR3 DNA reads as TGTGCCAGCAGTCCGGGACAGGGTACGGGTCAGCCCCAGCATTTT. Protein product: CASSPGQGTGQPQHF.

The gene calls are TRBV30 and TRBJ1-2; the match to TRBD1 covers 7 bases. The CDR3 extends over 13 amino acids. Losses at the gene ends were 5 bases for V and 4 bases for J; bases not matched to a gene: 7. Germline assignment: CDR1 GTSNPN and CDR2 SVGIG (reference sequence). In DNA, the CDR3 is TGTGCCTGGGTTCCGGACAGGCGCTATGGCTACACCTTC. This sequence encodes CAWVPDRRYGYTF.

The chain has TRBV5-4 and TRBJ2-7; 13 bases align to TRBD2. The length of the CDR3 is 16 residues. With V trimmed by 0 bases and J by 0 bases, 0 bases remained unmatched. CDR1 is SGHNT and CDR2 is YYREEE in the germline V gene (reference sequence). The DNA of the CDR3 is TGTGCCAGCAGCTTGGGGACTAGCGGGAGCTCCTACGAGCAGTACTTC. It translates to CASSLGTSGSSYEQYF. Supplemented by reference TRBV5-4 and TRBJ2-7, the full variable domain reads ETGVTQSPTHLIKTRGQQVTLRCSSQSGHNTVSWYQQALGQGPQFIFQYYREEENGRGNFPPRFSGLQFPNYSSELNVNALELDDSALYLCASSLGTSGSSYEQYFGPGTRLTVT.

The chain joins TRBV11-2 to TRBJ2-3; 12 nucleotides match TRBD2. V was clipped by 4 bases and J by 3 bases; unmatched bases: 5. The CDR3 is 16 residues long. Germline CDR1 SGHAT, CDR2 FQNNGV. CDR3 sequence: CASSYLTSGSTDTQYF. The CDR3 DNA follows: TGTGCCAGCAGCTACCTGACTAGCGGGAGTACAGATACGCAGTATTTT.

The rearrangement joins TRBV5-1 to TRBJ2-3; D might be TRBD1 (6 bases). Germline-derived CDR1 and CDR2 are SGHRS and YFSETQ. CDR3 size: 15 residues. Trimming shortened V by 4 bases and J by 0 bases, and 12 bases separated the two germline ends. The CDR3 loop is CASSPTGFSTDTQYF. The CDR3 coding sequence is TGCGCCAGCAGCCCAACAGGGTTTAGCACAGATACGCAGTATTTT. The full variable domain, completed using reference TRBV5-1 and TRBJ2-3, is KAGVTQTPRYLIKTRGQQVTLSCSPISGHRSVSWYQQTPGQGLQFLFEYFSETQRNKGNFPGRFSGRQFSNSRSEMNVSTLELGDSALYLCASSPTGFSTDTQYFGPGTRLTVL.

The V and J genes are TRBV14 and TRBJ2-3; D might be TRBD1 or TRBD2, each matching 5 bases. V dropped 1 base and J dropped 3 bases, with 11 bases sitting between them. This CDR3 spans 15 amino acids. Germline lookup yields CDR1 SGHDN and CDR2 FVKESK. CDR3 residues: CASSQGLGETDTQYF. CDR3 nucleotide sequence: TGTGCCAGCAGCCAAGGGCTAGGGGAGACAGATACGCAGTATTTT.